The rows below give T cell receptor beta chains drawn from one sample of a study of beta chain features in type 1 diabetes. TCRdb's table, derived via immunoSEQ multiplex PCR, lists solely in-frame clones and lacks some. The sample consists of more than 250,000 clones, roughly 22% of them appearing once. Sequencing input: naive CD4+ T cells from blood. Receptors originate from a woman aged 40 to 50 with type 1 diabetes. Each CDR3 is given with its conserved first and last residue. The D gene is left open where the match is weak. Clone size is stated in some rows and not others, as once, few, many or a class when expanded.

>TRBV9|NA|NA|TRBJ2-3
TGTGCCAGCAGCTCCCGGGAGGGGGCCAGCACAGATACGCAGTATTTT
CASSSREGASTDTQYF
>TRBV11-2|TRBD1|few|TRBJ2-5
TGTGCCAGCAGCTTGCTGGGACAGGGAGAGACCCAGTACTTC
CASSLLGQGETQYF
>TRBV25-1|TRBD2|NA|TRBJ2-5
TGTGCCAGCAGACCTTTAGCGGGAGTAGGAGAGACCCAGTACTTC
CASRPLAGVGETQYF
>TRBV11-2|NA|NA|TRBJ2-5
TGTGCCAGCAGCTTTCGGGGGAACCCCCTAGAGACCCAGTACTTC
CASSFRGNPLETQYF
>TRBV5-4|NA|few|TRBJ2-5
TGTGCCAGCAGCTTGGAGGTGGACTCCGAAGAGACCCAGTACTTC
CASSLEVDSEETQYF
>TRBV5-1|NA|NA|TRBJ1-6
TGCGCCAGCAGCTTGTCCAGGGCTGGGGTTATTTCACCCCTCCACTTT
CASSLSRAGVISPLHF
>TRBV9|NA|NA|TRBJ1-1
TGTGCCAGCAGCGTAGAGGGGCTTACTGAAGCTTTCTTT
CASSVEGLTEAFF
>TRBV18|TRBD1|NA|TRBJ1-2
TGTGCCAGCTCACCGGACAGGAATAACTATGGCTACACCTTC
CASSPDRNNYGYTF
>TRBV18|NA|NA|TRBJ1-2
TGTGCCAGCTCACCACCAAAGGGGATCGGTGGCTACACCTTC
CASSPPKGIGGYTF
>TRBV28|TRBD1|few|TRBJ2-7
TGTGCCAGCAGTTTGGCAGACAGGGGGGTCGAGCAGTACTTC
CASSLADRGVEQYF
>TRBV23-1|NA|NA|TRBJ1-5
TGCGCCAGCAGTCAGCCAACAGAGTTCAATCAGCCCCAGCATTTT
CASSQPTEFNQPQHF
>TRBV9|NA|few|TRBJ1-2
TGTGCCAGCAGCGTAGAGGAGGGTAGCTATGGCTACACCTTC
CASSVEEGSYGYTF
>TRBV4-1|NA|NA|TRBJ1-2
TGCGCCAGCAGCCAAGGGGGACAACCTGCTAACTATGGCTACACCTTC
CASSQGGQPANYGYTF
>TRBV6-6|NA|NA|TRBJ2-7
TGTGCCAGCAGTTACGGGGCCCTATACGAGCAGTACTTC
CASSYGALYEQYF
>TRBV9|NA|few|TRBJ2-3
TGTGCCAGCAGCGTAGCTGCGGGACTGCAGGATACGCAGTATTTT
CASSVAAGLQDTQYF
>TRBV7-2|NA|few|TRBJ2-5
TGTGCCAGCAGCTTAGGCAGGTTACAAGAGACCCAGTACTTC
CASSLGRLQETQYF
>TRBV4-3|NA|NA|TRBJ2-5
TGCGCCAGCAGCCAAGAGGCGGGTATGGAGACCCAGTACTTC
CASSQEAGMETQYF
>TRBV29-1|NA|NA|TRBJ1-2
TGCAGCGTTGAAGATCTGGCAGGGAATGGCTACACCTTC
CSVEDLAGNGYTF
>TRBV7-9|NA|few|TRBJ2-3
TGTGCCAGCAGCCTGACTAGGGGTGAGGGAGATACGCAGTATTTT
CASSLTRGEGDTQYF